The clone carrying this T cell receptor (beta chain) showed up many times. The antigen is unknown. The data derive from a study of blood T cells in healthy people across ages. Findings and caveats of the study: PBMCs that were unsorted prevented a conclusive naive versus antigen-experienced comparison. Long-lived donors had more naive CD4+ cells and higher diversity than aged donors.

The germline V gene encodes CDR1 MNHNS and CDR2 SASEGT. V was pared by 10 bases and J by 4 bases, with 15 bases of the junction left unmatched. The length of the CDR3 is 17 residues. Sample-barcoded 5' priming and a J-beta primer mix drove a second PCR of about 7 to 11 cycles. From the 5' RACE reads, TCRdb called clonotypes with MiXCR, one entry per CDR3 protein. Of over a million distinct CDR3 sequences in the sample, about 43% are singletons; the top ten hold 7% to 9.5%. The chain combines TRBV6-1 with TRBJ2-7, with TRBD2 matching over 14 bases. Sequenced: blood. This TCR came from a woman aged 18-29 years in good health. The CDR3 loop reads CATTGLAGVTFGYEQYF. CDR3 sequence (DNA): TGTGCCACCACGGGACTAGCGGGAGTCACCTTTGGGTACGAGCAGTACTTC.